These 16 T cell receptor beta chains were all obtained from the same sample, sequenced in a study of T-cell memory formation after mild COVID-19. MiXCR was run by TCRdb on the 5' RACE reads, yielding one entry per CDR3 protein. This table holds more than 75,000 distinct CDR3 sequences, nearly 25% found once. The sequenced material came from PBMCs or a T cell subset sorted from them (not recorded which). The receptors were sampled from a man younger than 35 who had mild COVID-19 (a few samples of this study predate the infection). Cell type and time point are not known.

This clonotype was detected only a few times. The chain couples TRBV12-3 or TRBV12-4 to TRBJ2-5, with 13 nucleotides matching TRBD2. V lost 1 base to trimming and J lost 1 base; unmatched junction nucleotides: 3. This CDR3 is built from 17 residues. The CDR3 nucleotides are TGTGCCAGCAGTTTAGGGACTAGCGGGGGACCCCAAGAGACCCAGTACTTC. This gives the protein CASSLGTSGGPQETQYF.

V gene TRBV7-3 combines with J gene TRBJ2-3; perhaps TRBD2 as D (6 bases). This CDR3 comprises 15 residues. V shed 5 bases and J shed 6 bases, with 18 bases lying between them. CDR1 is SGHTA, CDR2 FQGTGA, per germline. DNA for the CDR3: TGTGCCAGCAGCCCGGGGGTGTCCAAGGGCGATACGCAGTATTTT. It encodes CASSPGVSKGDTQYF.

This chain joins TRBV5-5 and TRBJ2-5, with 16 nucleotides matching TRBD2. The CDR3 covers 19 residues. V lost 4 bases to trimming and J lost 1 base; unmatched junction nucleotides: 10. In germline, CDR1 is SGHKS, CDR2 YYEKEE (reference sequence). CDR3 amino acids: CASSPQWGLAGGSQETQYF. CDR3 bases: TGTGCCAGCAGCCCCCAATGGGGACTAGCGGGGGGGTCCCAAGAGACCCAGTACTTC.

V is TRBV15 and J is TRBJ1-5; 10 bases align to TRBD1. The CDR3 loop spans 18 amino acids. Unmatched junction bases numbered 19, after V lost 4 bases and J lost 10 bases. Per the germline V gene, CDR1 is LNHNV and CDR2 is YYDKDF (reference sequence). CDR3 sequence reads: CATSMVLSRQGASHPQHF. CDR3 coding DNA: TGTGCCACCAGCATGGTTTTGTCACGACAGGGGGCATCTCACCCCCAGCATTTT.

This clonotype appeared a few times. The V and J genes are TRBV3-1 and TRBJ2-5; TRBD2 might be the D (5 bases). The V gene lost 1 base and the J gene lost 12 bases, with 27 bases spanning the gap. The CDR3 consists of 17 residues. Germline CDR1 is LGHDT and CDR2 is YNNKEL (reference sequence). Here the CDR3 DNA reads TGTGCCAGCAGCCAAGGGGTGGCACACATCTACGGGGTGGGGAAGTACTTC. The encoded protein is CASSQGVAHIYGVGKYF.

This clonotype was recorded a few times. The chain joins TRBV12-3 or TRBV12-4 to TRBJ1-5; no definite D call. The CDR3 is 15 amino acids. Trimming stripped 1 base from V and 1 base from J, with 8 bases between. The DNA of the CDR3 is TGTGCCAGCAGTTTAGGGGGTTGGAGCAATCAGCCCCAGCATTTT. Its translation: CASSLGGWSNQPQHF.

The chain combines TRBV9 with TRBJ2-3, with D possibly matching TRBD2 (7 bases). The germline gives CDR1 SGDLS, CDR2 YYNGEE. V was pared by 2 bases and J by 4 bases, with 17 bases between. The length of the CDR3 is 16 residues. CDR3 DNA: TGTGCCAGCAGCGTGCTCATGACGGGGGGCCCAGATACGCAGTATTTT. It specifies CASSVLMTGGPDTQYF.

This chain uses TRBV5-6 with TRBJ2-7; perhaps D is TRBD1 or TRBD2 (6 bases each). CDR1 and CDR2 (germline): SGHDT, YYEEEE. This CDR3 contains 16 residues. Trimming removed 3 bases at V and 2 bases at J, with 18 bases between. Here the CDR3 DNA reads TGTGCCAGCAGCTCCAGGTATTGGGGGGACACCTACGAGCAGTACTTC. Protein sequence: CASSSRYWGDTYEQYF. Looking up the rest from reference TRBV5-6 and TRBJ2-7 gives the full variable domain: DAGVTQSPTHLIKTRGQQVTLRCSPKSGHDTVSWYQQALGQGPQFIFQYYEEEERQRGNFPDRFSGHQFPNYSSELNVNALLLGDSALYLCASSSRYWGDTYEQYFGPGTRLTVT.

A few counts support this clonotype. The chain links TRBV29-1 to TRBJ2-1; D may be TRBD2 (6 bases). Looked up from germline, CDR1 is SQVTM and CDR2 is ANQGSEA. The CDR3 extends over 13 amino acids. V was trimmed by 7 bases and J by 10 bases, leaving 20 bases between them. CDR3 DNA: TGCAGCGCATTACTAGCTTTAGATAGGGAGCAGTTCTTC. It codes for CSALLALDREQFF.

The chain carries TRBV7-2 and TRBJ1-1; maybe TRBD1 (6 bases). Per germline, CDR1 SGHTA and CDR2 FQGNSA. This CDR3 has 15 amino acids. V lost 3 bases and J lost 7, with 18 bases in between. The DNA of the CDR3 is TGTGCCAGCAGCTTTAGGGCTAGGGGGTGGAGTGAAGCTTTCTTT. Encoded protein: CASSFRARGWSEAFF.

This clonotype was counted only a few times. CDR3 residues: CAISESGRNEQFF. The CDR3 bases are TGTGCCATCAGTGAGTCGGGGAGGAATGAGCAGTTCTTC. This chain links TRBV10-3 with TRBJ2-1, with TRBD2 as a possible D gene (6 bases). Deletions cut 0 bases from V and 7 bases from J, with 7 bases between. Germline V gene lookup returns CDR1 ENHRY and CDR2 SYGVKD. This CDR3 is built from 13 residues.

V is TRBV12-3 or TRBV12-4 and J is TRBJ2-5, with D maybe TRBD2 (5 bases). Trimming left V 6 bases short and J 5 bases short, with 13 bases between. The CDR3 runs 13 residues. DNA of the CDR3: TGTGCCAGCAGCCTCCTGCGGGTGGAGACCCAGTACTTC. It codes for CASSLLRVETQYF.

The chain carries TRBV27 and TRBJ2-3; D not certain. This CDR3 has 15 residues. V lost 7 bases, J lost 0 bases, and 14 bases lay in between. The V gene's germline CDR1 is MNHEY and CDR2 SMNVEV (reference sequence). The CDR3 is CASTLGSSSTDTQYF. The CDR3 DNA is TGTGCCAGCACCCTGGGATCCTCTAGCACAGATACGCAGTATTTT.

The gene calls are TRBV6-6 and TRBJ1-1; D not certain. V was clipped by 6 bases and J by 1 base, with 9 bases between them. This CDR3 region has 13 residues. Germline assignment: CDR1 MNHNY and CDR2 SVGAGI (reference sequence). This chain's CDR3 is CASRPDKNTEAFF. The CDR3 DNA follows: TGTGCCAGCAGACCCGACAAGAACACTGAAGCTTTCTTT.

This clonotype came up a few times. The CDR3 loop reads CATSRVEFNTGELFF. The CDR3 region has the DNA TGTGCCACCAGCAGAGTTGAATTTAACACCGGGGAGCTGTTTTTT. The genes are TRBV15 and TRBJ2-2; D ambiguous. The CDR3 spans 15 residues. V lost 1 base and J 2 bases, leaving 8 bases between the germline ends. Germline assignment: CDR1 LNHNV and CDR2 YYDKDF (reference sequence).

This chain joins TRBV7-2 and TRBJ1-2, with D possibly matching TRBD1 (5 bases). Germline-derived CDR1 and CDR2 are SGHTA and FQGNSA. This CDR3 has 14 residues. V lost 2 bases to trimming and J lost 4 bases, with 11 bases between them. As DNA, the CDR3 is TGTGCCAGCAGCTTACCAGGGATTCTCTATGGCTACACCTTC. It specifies CASSLPGILYGYTF.